One sample yielded the 7 T cell receptor beta chains listed below, sequenced in a study of cytomegalovirus exposure and HLA in healthy donors. PCR used 60 Vbeta primers and 13 Jbeta primers. Measured with immunoSEQ multiplex PCR; TCRdb has only the in-frame clones, and not every one. The table includes about 200,000 clones, roughly four fifths detected once. The sample taken for sequencing was PBMCs. The source of these receptors is a woman younger than 35 in good health and CMV-seronegative.

V is TRBV19 and J is TRBJ1-1, with D perhaps matching TRBD1 (5 bases). This CDR3 contains 13 residues. Germline CDR1 LNHDA, CDR2 SQIVND (reference sequence). The V and J ends lost 1 base and 5 bases respectively, with 8 bases between them. CDR3 protein: CASSIGRETEAFF. The CDR3 DNA follows: TGTGCCAGTAGTATAGGCAGGGAAACTGAAGCTTTCTTT.

The rearrangement joins TRBV7-9 to TRBJ2-3, with D unresolved. The ends were cut back, 3 bases at V and 0 bases at J, with 4 bases in the middle. Germline assignment: CDR1 SEHNR and CDR2 FQNEAQ (reference sequence). CDR3 length equals 13 residues. CDR3 loop: CASSFSSTDTQYF. CDR3 nucleotides: TGTGCCAGCAGCTTTTCGAGCACAGATACGCAGTATTTT. The full variable domain, with the rest looked up from reference TRBV7-9 and TRBJ2-3, is DTGVSQNPRHKITKRGQNVTFRCDPISEHNRLYWYRQTLGQGPEFLTYFQNEAQLEKSRLLSDRFSAERPKGSFSTLEIQRTEQGDSAMYLCASSFSSTDTQYFGPGTRLTVL.

Only one count was recorded for this clone. The chain uses TRBV7-2 and TRBJ2-5, with TRBD2 identical over 10 bases. V lost 5 bases to trimming and J lost 4 bases; unmatched junction nucleotides: 4. Germline CDR1 SGHTA, CDR2 FQGNSA. The CDR3 runs 14 residues. The CDR3 DNA follows: TGTGCCAGCAGCCGAGCGGGAGGGGGAGAGACCCAGTACTTC. Translation gives CASSRAGGGETQYF.

This chain links TRBV28 with TRBJ2-6, with a weak D call TRBD1 (7 bases). V gave up 3 bases and J gave up 0 bases, with 12 bases separating them. The CDR3 runs 17 residues. The V gene's germline CDR1 is MDHEN and CDR2 SYDVKM. CDR3 bases: TGTGCCAGCAGTTTGCGGGACAGCCCCTCTGGGGCCAACGTCCTGACTTTC. It yields the protein CASSLRDSPSGANVLTF.

The chain recombines TRBV27 with TRBJ2-1, with TRBD2 matching over 7 bases. The ends lost 4 bases at V and 5 bases at J; junction bases unmatched: 8. The CDR3 spans 15 residues. The germline gives CDR1 MNHEY, CDR2 SMNVEV (reference sequence). Here the CDR3 DNA reads TGTGCCAGCAGTTCTCCTAGCGGAATCCACAATGAGCAGTTCTTC. Translating it yields CASSSPSGIHNEQFF.

The chain carries TRBV7-2 and TRBJ2-2; 10 positions match TRBD2. Germline lookup yields CDR1 SGHTA and CDR2 FQGNSA. CDR3 length: 16 amino acids. The trim removed 7 bases at V and 5 bases at J, leaving 10 bases unmatched. CDR3 sequence (DNA): TGTGCCAGCACCGAAGCGGGAGGGCCGTGGACCGGGGAGCTGTTTTTT. Amino acid sequence: CASTEAGGPWTGELFF.

This clone was seen more than once but under ten times. The chain carries TRBV29-1 and TRBJ2-7, with TRBD2 identical over 7 bases. After removal of 5 bases from V and 2 bases from J, the junction contained 6 bases not matched to a gene. Per the germline V gene, CDR1 is SQVTM and CDR2 is ANQGSEA. There are 13 residues in the CDR3. In DNA form, the CDR3 reads TGCAGCGTTACCCCTAGCGGTGCCTACGAGCAGTACTTC. Translation gives CSVTPSGAYEQYF.